The clone carrying this T cell receptor beta chain was seen at least ten times. The antigen is undetermined. The data derive from a study of T cells in Graves' hyperthyroidism and ophthalmopathy. Study results and limitations: Blood also held most thyroid clonotypes expanded beyond 0.001. Researchers report that a 13 V-J model separated ophthalmopathy from stable hyperthyroidism.

The CDR3 totals 14 residues. The germline CDR1 and CDR2 sequences are LNHNV and YYDKDF (reference sequence). V was clipped by 0 bases and J by 6 bases, with 11 bases between them. Diagnostic decisions used clinical symptoms, serum thyroxine and TRAb, thyroid ultrasound and orbital computed tomography. Extraction of PBMCs used more than 8.5 ml of fresh peripheral blood. Amplified TCR beta CDR3 regions derived from RNA transcripts. HTBI primers were employed in a first-round RT-PCR of the TCR CDR3. Using its own MiXCR run on the multiplex PCR reads, TCRdb lists one record per CDR3 protein. The data hold about 520,000 distinct CDR3 sequences, with around a quarter observed a single time.

The receptor's source is a woman in her twenties or thirties with Graves' ophthalmopathy. Sequencing used blood. The chain has TRBV15 and TRBJ1-2; D ambiguous. CDR3 amino acids: CATSRDLYDHGYTF. Written as DNA, the CDR3 is TGTGCCACCAGCAGAGATCTATACGATCATGGCTACACCTTC.